Listed here is a single T cell receptor beta chain. The source of the sample is a study of T-cell memory formation after mild COVID-19. TCRdb re-derived calls from the 5' RACE reads in MiXCR, one entry per CDR3 protein. The sample consists of hundreds of thousands of distinct CDR3 sequences, 20% to 25% of them appearing once. The sequence derives from an adult woman who had mild COVID-19 (a few samples of this study predate the infection). Cell type and time point are not known. Sequencing used PBMCs or a T cell subset sorted from them (not recorded which).

CDR3 region: CASSQEGYSGLYNEQFF. In nucleotides, the CDR3 is TGTGCCAGCAGCCAAGAGGGTTACAGCGGGCTGTACAATGAGCAGTTCTTC. The rearrangement links TRBV3-1 to TRBJ2-1, with D perhaps TRBD2 (6 bases). The V and J ends lost 0 bases and 4 bases respectively, with 16 bases between them. This CDR3 comprises 17 residues. CDR1 is LGHDT, CDR2 YNNKEL, per germline (reference sequence).